The rows below give T cell receptor beta chains drawn from one sample of a study of regulatory T cells in long-lasting Graves disease. TCRdb re-called the multiplex PCR reads with MiXCR, one entry per CDR3 protein. Among about 430,000 distinct CDR3 sequences listed, approximately 15% were seen once. These sequences were also reported in another study, on T cells in Graves' hyperthyroidism and ophthalmopathy.

Sequenced material: peripheral blood mononuclear cells (PBMCs), taken at new diagnosis, from a patient treated with antithyroid drugs. These receptors originate from a woman aged 40 to 50 with Graves disease. Each CDR3 is given with its conserved first and last residue. The D gene is left open where the match is weak. Size is omitted from some rows. Given values are once, few, many or a class for expanded clones.

v_call	d_call	j_call	cdr3_length	clone_size	cdr3_nt	cdr3_aa
TRBV27	-	TRBJ1-1	15	many	TGTGCCAGCAGTATCACTACGGGGGCGAACACTGAAGCTTTCTTT	CASSITTGANTEAFF
TRBV3-1	TRBD2	TRBJ2-1	16	many	TGTGCCAGCAGCCAAGGACTAGCGGGAGGCCCCAATGAGCAGTTCTTC	CASSQGLAGGPNEQFF
TRBV30	TRBD1	TRBJ2-7	12	many	TGTGCCTGGAGTACAGGGGCGAACGAGCAGTACTTC	CAWSTGANEQYF
TRBV2	TRBD2	TRBJ2-3	14	many	TGTGCCAGCAGTGGGACTAGCGGGAGCGCTACGCAGTATTTT	CASSGTSGSATQYF
TRBV6-2/TRBV6-3	-	TRBJ2-7	13	few	TGTGCCAGCAGTTACTCGAGGGGTGGCGAGCAGTACTTC	CASSYSRGGEQYF
TRBV27	TRBD2	TRBJ2-7	17	many	TGTGCCAGCAGTACTTCCCCTAGCGGAACTCCCCCCTACGAGCAGTACTTC	CASSTSPSGTPPYEQYF
TRBV12-3/TRBV12-4	-	TRBJ1-4	15	-	TGTGCCAGCAGTTTATGGGGTGCAACTAATGAAAAACTGTTTTTT	CASSLWGATNEKLFF
TRBV5-6	-	TRBJ1-1	15	few	TGTGCCAGCAGCTTGCCAGGATCGGTGAACACTGAAGCTTTCTTT	CASSLPGSVNTEAFF
TRBV28	-	TRBJ2-6	14	many	TGTGCCGGATCCGAGTCGGCCGGGGCCAACGTCCTGACTTTC	CAGSESAGANVLTF
TRBV27	-	TRBJ2-5	14	many	TGTGCCAGCAGACTCGGATCCAACTGGGAGACCCAGTACTTC	CASRLGSNWETQYF
TRBV11-2	-	TRBJ2-4	14	-	TGTGCCAGCAGCTTAGATCTAGCCAAAAACATTCAGTACTTC	CASSLDLAKNIQYF
TRBV4-2	TRBD1	TRBJ2-5	15	many	TGTGCCAGCAGCCAAAGTGCCGGACAGGGGGAGACCCAGTACTTC	CASSQSAGQGETQYF
TRBV20-1	TRBD2	TRBJ2-5	20	many	TGCAGTGCTAGAGACCCCAGTTCGACTGCCACTAGCGGAGGAAAAGAGACCCAGTACTTC	CSARDPSSTATSGGKETQYF
TRBV7-2	-	TRBJ2-5	14	many	TGTGCCAGCACCCGCGGAGGTCGACAAGAGACCCAGTACTTC	CASTRGGRQETQYF
TRBV28	-	TRBJ1-1	17	many	TGTGCCAGCAGTTTAGTCTCTAGTACAGGCATGAACACTGAAGCTTTCTTT	CASSLVSSTGMNTEAFF
TRBV30	TRBD2	TRBJ2-7	16	few	TGTGCCTGGAGTGACGACCAACTAGCGGGAGCCTACGAGCAGTACTTC	CAWSDDQLAGAYEQYF
TRBV7-2	TRBD1	TRBJ1-6	16	many	TGTGCCAGCAGCCACCCCAGGGGGCGGGATAATTCACCCCTCCACTTT	CASSHPRGRDNSPLHF
TRBV29-1	-	TRBJ2-2	15	many	TGCAGCGTTCAAAAGACAGGAGGGGTCGCCGGGGAGCTGTTTTTT	CSVQKTGGVAGELFF
TRBV15	-	TRBJ2-1	16	few	TGTGCCACCAGCAGAGATTTATTAGGCGGGGTGAATGAGCAGTTCTTC	CATSRDLLGGVNEQFF
TRBV7-2	-	TRBJ2-2	15	many	TGTGCCAGCAGCTTAGCGGTAGGGAACACCGGGGAGCTGTTTTTT	CASSLAVGNTGELFF
TRBV5-1	TRBD2	TRBJ2-7	16	few	TGCGCCAGGAGCTTCGGGGCTAGCGGGAGACTCTACGAGCAGTACTTC	CARSFGASGRLYEQYF
TRBV29-1	-	TRBJ2-2	13	-	TGCAGCGTTGCCAGGGCTAACACCGGGGAGCTGTTTTTT	CSVARANTGELFF
TRBV5-5	-	TRBJ1-2	14	-	TGTGCCAGCAGCTTGGAGGGAATCGACTATGGCTACACCTTC	CASSLEGIDYGYTF
TRBV28	-	TRBJ2-7	14	many	TGTGCCAGCAGTCTCTTTGGGGAGAGGTGCGAGCAGTACTTC	CASSLFGERCEQYF
TRBV29-1	-	TRBJ2-3	14	-	TGCAGCGTTGTACCGTTTACGAGCACAGATACGCAGTATTTT	CSVVPFTSTDTQYF
TRBV11-2	-	TRBJ2-7	11	many	TGTGCCAGCAGCGCTGCGTGGGAGCAGTACTTC	CASSAAWEQYF
TRBV29-1	TRBD2	TRBJ2-7	13	many	TGCAGCGTTGTGTCGAGGACTAGCTACGAGCAGTACTTC	CSVVSRTSYEQYF
TRBV19	TRBD1	TRBJ2-1	16	-	TGTGCCAGTAGTACTAGAGACAGGGGGCTTTTCAATGAGCAGTTCTTC	CASSTRDRGLFNEQFF
TRBV6-2/TRBV6-3	TRBD2	TRBJ2-1	16	many	TGTGCCAGCAGAAATTTTGGGACTAGCGGGAGTGATGAGCAGTTCTTC	CASRNFGTSGSDEQFF
TRBV28	-	TRBJ2-1	15	many	TGTGCCAGCGGGTTAGCCCAGTGGGTTGACAATGAGCAGTTCTTC	CASGLAQWVDNEQFF
TRBV7-9	-	TRBJ1-2	16	many	TGTGCCAGCAGCCAAGACCGGGTCGTTGCCCTCTATGGCTACACCTTC	CASSQDRVVALYGYTF
TRBV30	-	TRBJ2-7	12	many	TGTGCCTGGAGTGTACAGGCCTACGAGCAGTACTTC	CAWSVQAYEQYF